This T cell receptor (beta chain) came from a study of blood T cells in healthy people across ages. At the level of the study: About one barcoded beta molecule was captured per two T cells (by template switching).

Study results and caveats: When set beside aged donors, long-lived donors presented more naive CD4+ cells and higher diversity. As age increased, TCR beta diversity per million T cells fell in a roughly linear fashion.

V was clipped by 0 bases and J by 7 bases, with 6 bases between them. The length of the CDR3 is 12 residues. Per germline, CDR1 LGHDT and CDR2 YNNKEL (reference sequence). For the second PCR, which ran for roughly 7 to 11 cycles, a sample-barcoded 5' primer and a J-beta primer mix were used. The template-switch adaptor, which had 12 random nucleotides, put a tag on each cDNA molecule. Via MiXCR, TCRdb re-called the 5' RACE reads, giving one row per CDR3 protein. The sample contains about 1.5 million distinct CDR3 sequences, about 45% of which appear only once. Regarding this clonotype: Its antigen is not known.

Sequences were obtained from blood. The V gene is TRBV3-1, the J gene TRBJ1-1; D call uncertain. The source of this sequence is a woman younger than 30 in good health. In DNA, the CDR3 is TGTGCCAGCAGCCAAGAGACGGGTGAAGCTTTCTTT. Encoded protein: CASSQETGEAFF.